These 31 T cell receptor beta chains came from one sample sequenced in a study of T-cell reconstitution after alpha-beta-depleted transplantation in children. The authors prepared the TCRbeta library with unique molecular identifiers. A single record per CDR3 protein comes from TCRdb applying MiXCR to the PCR reads. The sample has 250,000 or so distinct CDR3 sequences, 20% to 30% seen once. Specimen: PBMCs, mostly from graft donor cells, collected 360 days after TCRalphabeta/CD19-depleted stem cell transplant. The receptors come from a female patient aged 2 to 10 who had a stem cell transplant for congenital amegakaryocytic thrombocytopenia, so the T cells may come from the graft donor.

The chain links TRBV9 to TRBJ2-7; the D is unclear. CDR1 SGDLS and CDR2 YYNGEE come from the germline V gene. V shed 2 bases and J shed 1 base, with 13 bases lying between them. The CDR3 consists of 15 residues. CDR3 DNA sequence: TGTGCCAGCAGCGTTGGCATTGAACCTTCCTACGAGCAGTACTTC. Translating it yields CASSVGIEPSYEQYF.

V gene TRBV3-1 combines with J gene TRBJ2-4; 9 bases fit TRBD2. Germline CDR1 reads LGHDT; CDR2 reads YNNKEL (reference sequence). The CDR3 extends over 16 amino acids. Losses at the gene ends were 1 base for V and 4 bases for J; bases not matched to a gene: 5. DNA of the CDR3: TGTGCCAGCAGCCAAGTTGCGGGAGGGCCAAAAAACATTCAGTACTTC. As protein: CASSQVAGGPKNIQYF.

J is TRBJ2-2 and V is TRBV29-1; D gene uncertain. Trimming stripped 4 bases from V and 4 bases from J, with 7 bases between. The germline V gene has CDR1 SQVTM and CDR2 ANQGSEA. This CDR3 comprises 12 residues. As DNA, the CDR3 is TGCAGCGTTGTTTCCACCACCGGGGAGCTGTTTTTT. Encoded protein: CSVVSTTGELFF.

This clonotype was seen ten or more times. The chain employs TRBV5-1 and TRBJ2-2; D uncertain. The germline CDR1 and CDR2 sequences are SGHRS and YFSETQ. The V end was cut by 3 bases, the J end by 4 bases, with 10 bases between. The CDR3 runs to 14 residues. DNA for the CDR3: TGCGCCAGCAGCTCCTCCCCGAGCACCGGGGAGCTGTTTTTT. The encoded protein is CASSSSPSTGELFF.

The chain has TRBV18 and TRBJ2-7, with D hard to call. The CDR3 consists of 14 residues. Deletions cut 8 bases from V and 2 bases from J, with 16 bases between. Germline V gives CDR1 KGHSH, CDR2 LQKENI. CDR3 in DNA: TGTGCCAGCGCCGACCCGACGGATCCCTACGAGCAGTACTTC. It codes for CASADPTDPYEQYF. The full variable domain, with the rest looked up from reference TRBV18 and TRBJ2-7, is NAGVMQNPRHLVRRRGQEARLRCSPMKGHSHVYWYRQLPEEGLKFMVYLQKENIIDESGMPKERFSAEFPKEGPSILRIQQVVRGDSAAYFCASADPTDPYEQYFGPGTRLTVT.

Details on this clonotype: An end of the junction does not agree with germline; a read error may underlie this. The chain uses TRBV7-6 and TRBJ2-1; 8 bases agree with TRBD2. The germline CDR1 and CDR2 sequences are SGHVS and FNYEAQ. The CDR3 totals 15 residues. The CDR3 DNA reads TGTGCCAGCACCTTAGCAGCGGGGGAGTACAATGAGCAGTTCTTC. Encoded protein: CASTLAAGEYNEQFF.

This clonotype appeared many times. The chain joins TRBV6-1 to TRBJ1-2; the match to TRBD1 covers 9 bases. The V gene's germline CDR1 is MNHNS and CDR2 SASEGT. With 6 bases clipped from V and 3 bases from J, the junction kept 11 bases outside the gene matches. The CDR3 is made up of 16 amino acids. The CDR3 DNA reads TGTGCCAGCAGCGCGGGGGGACAGGGAGATGACTATGGCTACACCTTC. It encodes CASSAGGQGDDYGYTF.

About this clonotype: A much larger clone is a single base away; this may be a read error. The chain carries TRBV6-1 and TRBJ1-3, with no clear D. This CDR3 region has 14 residues. Per germline, CDR1 MNHNS and CDR2 SASEGT. DNA of the CDR3: TGTGACAGCAGTCTCGGACTCACTGGAAACACCATATATTTT. Its protein is CDSSLGLTGNTIYF.

This clonotype has more than one count but fewer than ten. V and J are TRBV20-1 and TRBJ2-3; no reliable D call. CDR1 and CDR2 from the germline V gene are DFQATT and SNEGSKA (reference sequence). The CDR3 covers 16 residues. CDR3 region: CSATAQERNSTDTQYF. The CDR3 DNA reads TGCAGCGCGACCGCGCAGGAGAGAAATAGCACAGATACGCAGTATTTT.

The genes are TRBV10-3 and TRBJ1-5; D unclear. Trimming cost V 3 bases and J 4 bases, with 10 bases left between them. Germline assignment: CDR1 ENHRY and CDR2 SYGVKD. The CDR3 sequence is 14 residues long. The CDR3 is CAISEEGDNQPQHF. Written as DNA, the CDR3 is TGTGCCATCAGTGAAGAAGGCGATAATCAGCCCCAGCATTTT.

This CDR3 reads CASIRGFSGTRYYEQYF. The CDR3 bases are TGTGCCAGCATACGCGGTTTTTCGGGGACACGATACTACGAGCAGTACTTC. This rearrangement joins TRBV6-4 to TRBJ2-7; tentative D call: TRBD1 (6 bases). V dropped 7 bases and J dropped 3 bases, with 25 bases sitting between them. Per germline, CDR1 MRHNA and CDR2 SNTAGT. This CDR3 spans 17 amino acids.

This clonotype was seen more than once but under ten times. This sequence joins TRBV10-3 and TRBJ2-7; 9 bases are a match to TRBD1. Germline CDR1 ENHRY, CDR2 SYGVKD. The CDR3 is 14 residues long. Losses at the gene ends were 10 bases for V and 3 bases for J; bases not matched to a gene: 10. CDR3 loop: CANAAGTGIYEQYF. CDR3 nucleotide sequence: TGTGCCAACGCGGCTGGGACAGGGATCTACGAGCAGTACTTC.

This clonotype was detected many times. The genes are TRBV4-1 and TRBJ2-1; 12 nucleotides match TRBD2. The germline CDR1 and CDR2 sequences are MGHRA and YSYEKL. This CDR3 spans 14 amino acids. V lost 4 bases, J lost 9 bases, and 4 bases stayed unmatched. CDR3 nucleotides: TGCGCCAGCAGCCTCGGACTAGCGGGATTTGAGCAGTTCTTC. It encodes CASSLGLAGFEQFF.

This clonotype was seen only a few times. The chain uses TRBV4-1 and TRBJ2-2; a possible D gene is TRBD2 (6 bases). V was cut by 0 bases and J by 6 bases, with 11 bases left in between. From germline, CDR1 is MGHRA and CDR2 YSYEKL. CDR3 length: 15 amino acids. Here the CDR3 reads CASSQDTGSPGELFF. Written as DNA, the CDR3 is TGCGCCAGCAGCCAAGATACCGGGAGCCCCGGGGAGCTGTTTTTT.

The chain is built from TRBV5-1 and TRBJ2-7, with D hard to call. Trimming removed 1 base at V and 2 bases at J, with 7 bases between. CDR3 length: 13 residues. The germline V gene encodes CDR1 SGHRS and CDR2 YFSETQ. The CDR3 spells CASSLSTPYEQYF. As DNA, the CDR3 is TGCGCCAGCAGCTTGTCAACCCCCTACGAGCAGTACTTC.

This clonotype has ten or more counts. The gene calls are TRBV2 and TRBJ2-1; D remains unclear. CDR1 is SNHLY and CDR2 is FYNNEI in the germline V gene. CDR3 length: 14 amino acids. V lost 6 bases to trimming and J lost 9 bases, with 18 bases between them. CDR3 DNA: TGTGCCAGCAGCCTCGACGGAGTCCGAATTGAGCAGTTCTTC. Encoded protein: CASSLDGVRIEQFF.

This clonotype was counted between two and nine times. This chain links TRBV15 with TRBJ1-1, with TRBD1 matching over 7 bases. With 6 bases clipped from V and 6 bases from J, the junction kept 10 bases outside the gene matches. Germline-derived CDR1 and CDR2 are LNHNV and YYDKDF (reference sequence). The CDR3 is 14 amino acids. This CDR3 is CATSRDYRGAEAFF. In nucleotides, the CDR3 is TGTGCCACCAGTCGTGATTACAGGGGTGCTGAAGCTTTCTTT. Full variable domain (remainder filled in from reference TRBV15 and TRBJ1-1): DAMVIQNPRYQVTQFGKPVTLSCSQTLNHNVMYWYQQKSSQAPKLLFHYYDKDFNNEADTPDNFQSRRPNTSFCFLDIRSPGLGDTAMYLCATSRDYRGAEAFFGQGTRLTVV.

This clonotype turned up a few times. J is TRBJ2-2 and V is TRBV7-2; 8 bases are shared with TRBD2. With 5 bases clipped from V and 5 bases from J, the junction kept 10 bases outside the gene matches. The germline CDR1 and CDR2 sequences are SGHTA and FQGNSA. CDR3 length: 16 residues. DNA of the CDR3: TGTGCCAGCAGCCCTCGGACTAGCCGTGCTACCGGGGAGCTGTTTTTT. It specifies CASSPRTSRATGELFF.

This clonotype was recorded a few times. This chain connects TRBV12-3 or TRBV12-4 to TRBJ2-7; D is unclear. Trimming shortened V by 3 bases and J by 6 bases, and 9 bases separated the two germline ends. CDR3 length equals 12 residues. This chain's CDR3 is CASSLQTFEQYF. The CDR3 nucleotides are TGTGCCAGCAGTTTGCAGACCTTCGAGCAGTACTTC.

At least ten counts were recorded for this clonotype. V and J are TRBV5-1 and TRBJ2-1; D is unresolved. The CDR3 loop spans 15 amino acids. Per germline, CDR1 SGHRS and CDR2 YFSETQ. The V and J ends lost 4 bases and 2 bases respectively, with 13 bases between them. The CDR3 sequence: CASSQKPLTYNEQFF. The CDR3 DNA sequence: TGCGCCAGCAGCCAAAAGCCTTTAACCTACAATGAGCAGTTCTTC.

The rearrangement links TRBV20-1 to TRBJ2-7; D call uncertain. The V end lost 5 bases, the J end lost 4 bases, and 15 bases lay between the germline ends. The CDR3 has 13 residues. From germline, CDR1 is DFQATT and CDR2 SNEGSKA (reference sequence). This chain's CDR3 is CSAPRVREYEQYF. In nucleotides, the CDR3 is TGCAGTGCTCCCCGGGTCCGAGAGTACGAGCAGTACTTC.

This sequence joins TRBV4-1 and TRBJ2-3, with D possibly TRBD2 on 7 matching bases. The germline V gene has CDR1 MGHRA and CDR2 YSYEKL. CDR3 length equals 18 residues. Trimming removed 0 bases from V and 0 bases from J, with 16 bases in between. The CDR3 region is CASSQEPLGGLSTDTQYF. CDR3 DNA: TGCGCCAGCAGCCAAGAACCCTTGGGGGGGCTCAGCACAGATACGCAGTATTTT.

This clonotype was recorded a few times. CDR3 sequence (DNA): TGCAGTGGAACCCTCCCGGCACTAGCGGACACTAAGAATGAGCAGTTCTTC. Translated: CSGTLPALADTKNEQFF. The chain combines TRBV20-1 with TRBJ2-1; 8 bases align to TRBD2. The CDR3 is 17 residues long. V gave up 7 bases and J gave up 7 bases; unmatched junction bases: 21. Germline CDR1 is DFQATT and CDR2 is SNEGSKA (reference sequence).

V usage is TRBV6-1 and J usage is TRBJ1-6; D gene ambiguous. The CDR3 contains 13 residues. Germline V gives CDR1 MNHNS, CDR2 SASEGT. The V gene lost 5 bases and the J gene lost 13 bases, with 15 bases spanning the gap. CDR3 in DNA: TGTGCCAGCAGTCGCTCCGAGGGCGTTCCCCTCCACTTT. The encoded protein is CASSRSEGVPLHF.

This chain's CDR3 is CASSLANRPGGTYEQYF. The CDR3 DNA sequence: TGTGCCAGCAGTTTAGCGAATCGACCCGGTGGCACCTACGAGCAGTACTTC. The chain joins TRBV12-3 or TRBV12-4 to TRBJ2-7; D remains unclear. V dropped 0 bases and J dropped 2 bases, with 17 bases sitting between them. The CDR3 loop spans 17 amino acids.

Regarding this clonotype: Germline is not matched at one junction end, which may reflect a read error. The chain couples TRBV12-3 or TRBV12-4 to TRBJ1-2; 8 bases line up with TRBD1. CDR3 length equals 15 residues. CDR3 amino acids: CASSTPGQVRGGISF. The CDR3 region has the DNA TGTGCCAGCAGTACACCGGGACAGGTCCGGGGGGGTATATCCTTC.

This clonotype was seen a few times. This chain uses TRBV2 with TRBJ2-1; 8 bases line up with TRBD2. Germline CDR1 reads SNHLY; CDR2 reads FYNNEI. The CDR3 covers 15 residues. V lost 6 bases and J lost 8; bases outside the gene matches: 12. The CDR3 DNA sequence: TGTGCCAGCAGAGCGCGGGGGCCCGGGGGGGATGAGCAGTTCTTC. It yields the protein CASRARGPGGDEQFF.

This chain links TRBV12-3 or TRBV12-4 with TRBJ2-7, with 8 bases identical to TRBD1. With 5 bases clipped from V and 2 bases from J, the junction kept 5 bases outside the gene matches. The CDR3 contains 14 residues. DNA of the CDR3: TGTGCCAGCAGTCCGGACAGGGTAACCTACGAGCAGTACTTC. Its protein is CASSPDRVTYEQYF.

The chain links TRBV9 to TRBJ2-3; D is perhaps TRBD1 or TRBD2 (6 bases each). CDR1 and CDR2 from the germline V gene are SGDLS and YYNGEE. The CDR3 is 15 residues long. V was trimmed by 1 base and J by 0 bases, leaving 9 bases between them. Here the CDR3 reads CASSVRGDSTDTQYF. CDR3 DNA sequence: TGTGCCAGCAGCGTAAGGGGGGATAGCACAGATACGCAGTATTTT.

This clonotype has more than one count but fewer than ten. The chain is built from TRBV28 and TRBJ2-3; weak D call: TRBD2 (6 bases). The CDR3 contains 15 residues. V dropped 3 bases and J dropped 4 bases, with 14 bases sitting between them. The germline gives CDR1 MDHEN, CDR2 SYDVKM. This CDR3 reads CASSFRRDRPDTQYF. CDR3 DNA: TGTGCCAGCAGTTTTCGGCGGGATAGGCCAGATACGCAGTATTTT. The full variable domain, in which reference TRBV28 and TRBJ2-3 provide the parts outside the CDR3, is DVKVTQSSRYLVKRTGEKVFLECVQDMDHENMFWYRQDPGLGLRLIYFSYDVKMKEKGDIPEGYSVSREKKERFSLILESASTNQTSMYLCASSFRRDRPDTQYFGPGTRLTVL.

To note about this clonotype: A much larger clone sits a single nucleotide away, making a read error possible. V gene TRBV24-1 combines with J gene TRBJ2-5; unclear D gene. Trimming removed 6 bases from V and 2 bases from J, with 3 bases in between. Germline V gene sequence: CDR1 KGHDR, CDR2 SFDVKD. The CDR3 totals 11 residues. CDR3 loop: CATSTQETQYF. The CDR3 DNA is TGTGCCACCAGTACTCAAGAGACCCAGTACTTC.